Presented here are 25 T cell receptor beta chains from one specimen sequenced in a study of T cell changes during pregnancy in multiple sclerosis. TCRdb's table, derived via immunoSEQ multiplex PCR, lists solely in-frame clones and lacks some. Of 15,000 to 25,000 clones in the sample, 80% to 90% are singletons; the top ten hold about 7.5%. This material consisted of CD8+ T cells from peripheral blood mononuclear cells, taken in the second trimester of pregnancy. Source of these receptors: a female donor in good health, enrolled as a control in a pregnancy study.

This chain links TRBV10-2 with TRBJ2-7; tentative D call: TRBD1 (6 bases). V lost 6 bases to trimming and J lost 2 bases, with 11 bases between them. Germline V gene data show CDR1 as WSHSY and CDR2 as SAAADI. This CDR3 is 13 amino acids long. For the CDR3, the DNA is TGCGCCAGCAGGGGGGACATCACCTACGAGCAGTACTTC. Translation: CASRGDITYEQYF.

This clone has a single count. V and J are TRBV4-2 and TRBJ2-4; D possibly corresponds to TRBD1 (6 bases). The length of the CDR3 is 15 residues. Looked up from germline, CDR1 is LGHNA and CDR2 is YNFKEQ. The V end was cut by 0 bases, the J end by 8 bases, with 14 bases between. This chain's CDR3 is CASSQDRGDIDIQYF. CDR3 bases: TGTGCCAGCAGCCAAGACAGGGGTGATATAGACATTCAGTACTTC.

CDR3 sequence reads: CASSLGRGRDEKLFF. The DNA for the CDR3 is TGTGCCAGCAGCTTAGGCAGGGGACGAGATGAAAAACTGTTTTTT. The chain is built from TRBV7-9 and TRBJ1-4, with D possibly being TRBD1 (6 bases). Germline V gene data show CDR1 as SEHNR and CDR2 as FQNEAQ (reference sequence). With 1 base removed from V and 6 bases from J, the gap between germline ends came to 12 bases. The CDR3 runs 15 residues.

The chain couples TRBV9 to TRBJ2-3; 8 bases fit TRBD2. This CDR3 has 16 amino acids. Germline values: CDR1 SGDLS, CDR2 YYNGEE. After removal of 3 bases from V and 3 bases from J, the junction contained 9 bases not matched to a gene. This CDR3 reads CASSAPRGAETDTQYF. DNA of the CDR3: TGTGCCAGCAGCGCCCCGCGGGGGGCGGAGACAGATACGCAGTATTTT. The complete variable domain, with remaining parts taken from reference TRBV9 and TRBJ2-3, reads DSGVTQTPKHLITATGQRVTLRCSPRSGDLSVYWYQQSLDQGLQFLIQYYNGEERAKGNILERFSAQQFPDLHSELNLSSLELGDSALYFCASSAPRGAETDTQYFGPGTRLTVL.

The chain joins TRBV5-1 to TRBJ2-3; 13 bases fit TRBD2. Per germline, CDR1 SGHRS and CDR2 YFSETQ. V lost 2 bases to trimming and J lost 0 bases; unmatched junction nucleotides: 6. The CDR3 is made up of 18 amino acids. The CDR3 spells CASSFGLAGVISTDTQYF. CDR3 bases: TGCGCCAGCAGCTTCGGACTAGCGGGGGTTATTAGCACAGATACGCAGTATTTT.

The chain carries TRBV6-1 and TRBJ2-5; D possibly corresponds to TRBD1 (5 bases). With 7 bases removed from V and 4 bases from J, the gap between germline ends came to 16 bases. There are 14 residues in the CDR3. CDR1 is MNHNS, CDR2 SASEGT, per germline. The CDR3 DNA follows: TGTGCCAGCACCATGGGGCGCTGGGGAGAGACCCAGTACTTC. Translation gives CASTMGRWGETQYF.

This clone was picked up one time. This chain links TRBV19 with TRBJ1-2; D unclear. The V end lost 4 bases, the J end lost 2 bases, and 8 bases lay between the germline ends. The CDR3 spans 13 residues. The germline gives CDR1 LNHDA, CDR2 SQIVND (reference sequence). This chain's CDR3 is CASSRHGNYGYTF. The CDR3 nucleotides read TGTGCCAGTAGTAGACACGGCAACTATGGCTACACCTTC.

The V call is TRBV6-4, the J call TRBJ2-1, with 8 bases that match TRBD1. The trim removed 3 bases at V and 6 bases at J, leaving 7 bases unmatched. Germline CDR1 and CDR2: MRHNA and SNTAGT. The CDR3 covers 15 residues. In nucleotides, the CDR3 is TGTGCCAGCAGTGAAGGACAGGGAGGTATCAATGAGCAGTTCTTC. It codes for CASSEGQGGINEQFF.

The gene calls are TRBV5-6 and TRBJ1-1; D call uncertain. The V end was cut by 0 bases, the J end by 7 bases, with 4 bases between. CDR1 is SGHDT and CDR2 is YYEEEE in the germline V gene. The CDR3 is 11 residues long. CDR3 DNA sequence: TGTGCCAGCAGCTTGGGACTTGAAGCTTTCTTT. Its protein is CASSLGLEAFF.

This clone showed up just once. V and J are TRBV13 and TRBJ2-7; D perhaps matches TRBD1 (5 bases). The V and J ends lost 1 base and 2 bases respectively, with 9 bases between them. This CDR3 region has 14 residues. From germline, CDR1 is PRHDT and CDR2 FYEKMQ (reference sequence). The CDR3 protein is CASSLAQVPYEQYF. The DNA for the CDR3 is TGTGCCAGCAGCTTAGCACAGGTCCCCTACGAGCAGTACTTC.

This rearrangement joins TRBV19 to TRBJ1-5; no clear D. The CDR3 loop spans 15 amino acids. The germline CDR1 and CDR2 sequences are LNHDA and SQIVND (reference sequence). Deletions cut 7 bases from V and 2 bases from J, with 15 bases between. CDR3: CASTKSLIGNQPQHF. In nucleotides, the CDR3 is TGTGCCAGTACTAAATCTTTAATCGGCAATCAGCCCCAGCATTTT. The entire variable domain, with the rest obtained from reference TRBV19 and TRBJ1-5, is as follows: DGGITQSPKYLFRKEGQNVTLSCEQNLNHDAMYWYRQDPGQGLRLIYYSQIVNDFQKGDIAEGYSVSREKKESFPLTVTSAQKNPTAFYLCASTKSLIGNQPQHFGDGTRLSIL.

This chain uses TRBV5-6 with TRBJ2-6; D is possibly TRBD1 (5 bases). The ends were cut back, 4 bases at V and 4 bases at J, with 12 bases in the middle. This CDR3 spans 15 amino acids. The V gene's germline CDR1 is SGHDT and CDR2 YYEEEE. CDR3 loop: CASSLWGAGANVLTF. The DNA for the CDR3 is TGTGCCAGCAGCCTTTGGGGCGCCGGGGCCAACGTCCTGACTTTC.

The genes are TRBV11-2 and TRBJ2-4, with a weak D call TRBD1 (5 bases). Germline values: CDR1 SGHAT, CDR2 FQNNGV. Trimming stripped 3 bases from V and 6 bases from J, with 6 bases between. The CDR3 is 12 amino acids. The CDR3 sequence is CASSFQGNIQYF. In nucleotides, the CDR3 is TGTGCCAGCAGCTTCCAGGGAAACATTCAGTACTTC.

This clone was observed a single time. V is TRBV5-6 and J is TRBJ2-3, with TRBD2 as a possible D gene (5 bases). CDR1 and CDR2 (germline): SGHDT, YYEEEE. Trimming left V 0 bases short and J 6 bases short, with 5 bases between. This CDR3 has 12 residues. CDR3 nucleotides: TGTGCCAGCAGCTTGGGCGGGGATACGCAGTATTTT. It codes for CASSLGGDTQYF. The variable domain in full, completed from reference TRBV5-6 and TRBJ2-3, reads DAGVTQSPTHLIKTRGQQVTLRCSPKSGHDTVSWYQQALGQGPQFIFQYYEEEERQRGNFPDRFSGHQFPNYSSELNVNALLLGDSALYLCASSLGGDTQYFGPGTRLTVL.

V gene TRBV7-9 combines with J gene TRBJ2-1; D possibly corresponds to TRBD1 (5 bases). This CDR3 has 13 residues. Germline V gene data show CDR1 as SEHNR and CDR2 as FQNEAQ (reference sequence). V lost 6 bases and J 10 bases, leaving 16 bases between the germline ends. In nucleotides, the CDR3 is TGTGCCAGCAGGGACATTGCTGTTCTCGAGCAGTTCTTC. Translation gives CASRDIAVLEQFF.

This clone turned up a few times. The V gene is TRBV19, the J gene TRBJ1-1, with TRBD1 matching 9 bases. Germline V CDR1 and CDR2: LNHDA, SQIVND (reference sequence). This CDR3 has 16 residues. V was clipped by 7 bases and J by 2 bases; unmatched bases: 11. CDR3 nucleotides: TGTGCCAGTACAGCGACAGGGGGATGGATAAACACTGAAGCTTTCTTT. Protein: CASTATGGWINTEAFF.

J is TRBJ2-7 and V is TRBV9, with D tentatively TRBD2 (5 bases). This CDR3 is built from 15 residues. The V end was cut by 1 base, the J end by 4 bases, with 15 bases between. Germline CDR1 reads SGDLS; CDR2 reads YYNGEE. CDR3 loop: CASSVFEGMGYEQYF. CDR3 nucleotides: TGTGCCAGCAGCGTATTCGAGGGAATGGGATACGAGCAGTACTTC.

The gene calls are TRBV6-6 and TRBJ2-1; D unclear. Germline V gene data show CDR1 as MNHNY and CDR2 as SVGAGI (reference sequence). V was pared by 7 bases and J by 2 bases, with 15 bases between. This CDR3 has 15 residues. The CDR3 nucleotides are TGTGCCAGCACCATGGGCATGGAACCCTACAATGAGCAGTTCTTC. Translated: CASTMGMEPYNEQFF.

The gene calls are TRBV15 and TRBJ2-7; D call uncertain. V gave up 0 bases and J gave up 0 bases, with 9 bases separating them. The CDR3 is made up of 15 amino acids. Looked up from germline, CDR1 is LNHNV and CDR2 is YYDKDF (reference sequence). The CDR3 loop is CATSRDRESSYEQYF. The CDR3 nucleotides read TGTGCCACCAGCAGAGATCGAGAGAGCTCCTACGAGCAGTACTTC.

This CDR3 reads CASSLGVGGAEAFF. CDR3 bases: TGTGCCAGCAGCCTAGGGGTGGGGGGGGCTGAAGCTTTCTTT. The chain recombines TRBV27 with TRBJ1-1; weak D call: TRBD1 (5 bases). V shed 6 bases and J shed 6 bases, with 17 bases lying between them. This CDR3 is 14 amino acids long. Germline lookup yields CDR1 MNHEY and CDR2 SMNVEV (reference sequence).

This clone was picked up one time. The J gene is TRBJ1-1, the V gene TRBV15, with 9 bases matching TRBD1. This CDR3 contains 12 residues. Germline V gene sequence: CDR1 LNHNV, CDR2 YYDKDF (reference sequence). V lost 6 bases, J lost 5 bases, and 1 base stayed unmatched. The CDR3 sequence is CATSGTGTEAFF. As DNA, the CDR3 is TGTGCCACCAGTGGGACAGGGACTGAAGCTTTCTTT. Full variable domain (missing parts from reference TRBV15 and TRBJ1-1): DAMVIQNPRYQVTQFGKPVTLSCSQTLNHNVMYWYQQKSSQAPKLLFHYYDKDFNNEADTPDNFQSRRPNTSFCFLDIRSPGLGDTAMYLCATSGTGTEAFFGQGTRLTVV.

The chain combines TRBV27 with TRBJ2-3, with a weak D call TRBD1 (6 bases). The CDR3 length is 12 residues. Germline V gene lookup returns CDR1 MNHEY and CDR2 SMNVEV (reference sequence). V was pared by 5 bases and J by 5 bases, with 8 bases between. The CDR3 sequence: CASSKQGDTQYF. The DNA of the CDR3 is TGTGCCAGCAGTAAACAGGGAGATACGCAGTATTTT.

The CDR3 nucleotides read TGTGCCAGCAGCTCTTCAGGACAGGGGCGCATGAACACTGAAGCTTTCTTT. Its protein product is CASSSSGQGRMNTEAFF. The chain carries TRBV7-9 and TRBJ1-1, with 9 bases that match TRBD1. V was pared by 4 bases and J by 0 bases, with 9 bases of the junction left unmatched. Per germline, CDR1 SEHNR and CDR2 FQNEAQ (reference sequence). CDR3 length: 17 amino acids.

The chain uses TRBV4-1 and TRBJ1-2, with D maybe TRBD1 (5 bases). The CDR3 runs to 15 residues. The V gene lost 1 base and the J gene lost 6 bases, with 15 bases spanning the gap. CDR1 MGHRA and CDR2 YSYEKL come from the germline V gene. CDR3 region: CASSQVFQGPHGYTF. CDR3 coding DNA: TGCGCCAGCAGCCAAGTTTTTCAGGGCCCTCATGGCTACACCTTC.

The chain has TRBV5-5 and TRBJ2-7, with unresolved D. The ends were cut back, 4 bases at V and 0 bases at J, with 17 bases in the middle. This CDR3 comprises 16 residues. CDR1 is SGHKS, CDR2 YYEKEE, per germline (reference sequence). CDR3 protein: CASSSVLGLSSYEQYF. CDR3 DNA sequence: TGTGCCAGCAGCAGCGTTTTAGGTTTAAGCTCCTACGAGCAGTACTTC.